This T cell receptor (beta chain) was identified during a study of T cells in Graves' hyperthyroidism and ophthalmopathy. Study at large: Peripheral blood draws took place at initial diagnosis, ahead of any treatment. Overall study findings and caveats: The model identified upcoming ophthalmopathy a median approximately six months ahead of onset. Through a model of 13 V-J features, ophthalmopathy was separated from stable hyperthyroidism.

Diagnostic assessment was based on clinical symptoms, serum thyroxine and TRAb, thyroid ultrasound and orbital computed tomography. Ten or more counts support this clonotype. Its antigen is not identified. With 1 base removed from V and 9 bases from J, the gap between germline ends came to 26 bases. CDR3 length equals 18 residues. Germline V gene lookup returns CDR1 SGHAT and CDR2 FQNNGV. Amplified TCR beta CDR3 regions came from RNA transcripts. During a first-round RT-PCR of the TCR CDR3, the HTBI primer set was used. MiXCR, applied by TCRdb to the multiplex PCR reads, yields one record per CDR3 protein. The data contain about 640,000 distinct CDR3 sequences, less than 25% of them singletons.

This clonotype was sampled from a young man with Graves' ophthalmopathy. The J gene is TRBJ2-3, the V gene TRBV11-2, with D maybe TRBD2 (5 bases). The sample was blood. The CDR3 coding sequence is TGTGCCAGCAGCTTAGCCCCTTCCAGCGGACGTATTAGTCTGACGCAGTATTTT. Residues: CASSLAPSSGRISLTQYF.